A single sample is the source of the 2 T cell receptor beta chains below, sequenced in a study of T cells in Graves' hyperthyroidism and ophthalmopathy (dated by TCRdb to about 2019). Preparation of the library involved multiplex PCR. This sample was sequenced with an Illumina HiSeq 2000. TCR beta CDR3 regions were amplified from RNA transcripts. A first-round RT-PCR of the TCR CDR3 used the HTBI primer set with the Qiagen OneStep RT-PCR kit. TCRdb took the public reads, trimmed them with fastp at Q25, ran MiXCR for clone calling and kept in-frame beta chains. Each entry merges the rows of one CDR3 protein and shows their most common DNA and genes. Present in this sample are some 620,000 distinct CDR3 sequences, about 17% of which were seen just once. Clones ranked in the top ten supply 3.8% of the sample. Sequences were obtained from blood. Every receptor here comes from a woman in her 30s with Graves' hyperthyroidism.

The chain carries TRBV5-4 and TRBJ2-7; 8 nucleotides align to TRBD2. This CDR3 is built from 13 residues. In germline, CDR1 is SGHNT, CDR2 YYREEE (reference sequence). Trimming cost V 3 bases and J 5 bases; bases outside gene matches: 4. CDR3 nucleotides: TGTGCCAGCAGCTGGGGACTAGTAGACGAGCAGTACTTC. Protein product: CASSWGLVDEQYF.

This clonotype was seen only a few times. The chain employs TRBV28 and TRBJ2-7, with 7 nucleotides matching TRBD2. The CDR3 sequence is 16 residues long. The germline V gene has CDR1 MDHEN and CDR2 SYDVKM. V lost 10 bases to trimming and J lost 0 bases; unmatched junction nucleotides: 15. The chain's CDR3 is CATEPPRLAGSYEQYF. CDR3 sequence (DNA): TGTGCCACCGAACCACCCAGACTAGCAGGCTCCTACGAGCAGTACTTC.